This note documents a single T cell receptor (beta chain) sequence. The J segment lost 2 bases and the V segment lost 3 bases, leaving 8 bases of the junction unmatched. The CDR3 is 16 residues long. Germline V CDR1 and CDR2: MGHDK, SYGVNS. The record originates from a study of blood T cell repertoires in COVID-19. Overall study context: In each case, the material was cDNA or gDNA derived from T cells, B-cell-depleted T cells, or PBMCs.

TCRdb's table, derived via immunoSEQ multiplex PCR, lists solely in-frame clones and lacks some. Of about 440,000 clones in the sample, roughly 91% were seen once. Living in about two dozen US areas, the participants were between 18 and 89 years of age. Grouping used clinical history reported by participants in a survey and questionnaire. For recovered donors of Cohort 3, there were two negative PCRs, clearance, or symptom resolution. This receptor was identified in a man aged 18 to 30 who had recovered from COVID-19. The chain employs TRBV25-1 and TRBJ2-7; TRBD1 aligns across 9 bases. The sequenced material came from PBMCs or T cells enriched from blood (not recorded which). CDR3 sequence reads: CASSDLPDRGAYEQYF. The CDR3 region has the DNA TGTGCCAGCAGTGACCTACCCGACAGGGGGGCCTACGAGCAGTACTTC.